This T cell receptor (beta chain) comes out of a study of Ad26.COV2.S vaccination and SARS-CoV-2 variants. Using immunoSEQ multiplex PCR, the repertoire was profiled, and TCRdb retains in-frame clones only, with some absent. The sample holds roughly 40,000 clones, around 83% seen once. Findings and caveats of the study: Placebo recipients and vaccine recipients were similar in non-spike TCR breadth. Greater spike-specific TCR breadth was seen in vaccine recipients than in placebo recipients.

Regarding this clone: Its antigen remains unidentified.

The sequence was obtained from a human donor who had recovered from COVID-19. The sample was peripheral blood, taken after recovery from COVID-19.

The CDR3 DNA sequence: TGTGCCAGCAAACCGGGGCCGAGCTATGGCTACACCTTC. The encoded protein is CASKPGPSYGYTF. The chain is built from TRBV6-5 and TRBJ1-2, with D maybe TRBD1 (5 bases). The CDR3 has 13 residues. Germline-derived CDR1 and CDR2 are MNHEY and SVGAGI. Trimming took 7 bases from V and 4 from J, leaving 13 bases between them.